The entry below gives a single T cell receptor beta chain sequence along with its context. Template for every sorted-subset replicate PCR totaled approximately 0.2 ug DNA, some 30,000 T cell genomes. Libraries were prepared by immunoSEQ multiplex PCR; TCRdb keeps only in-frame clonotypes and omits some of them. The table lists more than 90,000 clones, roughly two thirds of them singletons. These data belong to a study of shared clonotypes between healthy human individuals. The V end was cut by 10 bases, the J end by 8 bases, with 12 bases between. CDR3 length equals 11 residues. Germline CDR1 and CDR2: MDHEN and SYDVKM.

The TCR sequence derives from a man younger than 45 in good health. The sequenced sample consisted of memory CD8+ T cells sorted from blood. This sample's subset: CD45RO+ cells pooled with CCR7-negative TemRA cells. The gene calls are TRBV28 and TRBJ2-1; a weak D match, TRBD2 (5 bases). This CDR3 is CATSSSYEQFF. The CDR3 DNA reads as TGTGCCACCAGCTCTAGCTATGAGCAGTTCTTC.